This T cell receptor (beta chain) was profiled in a study of T cells expressing NK-cell markers. In the study overall: Eight donors were sequenced, of whom seven were HCMV-seropositive, while the remaining one was HCMV-seronegative.

The germline CDR1 and CDR2 sequences are SQVTM and ANQGSEA. The CDR3 is 15 residues long. No DNA is given; TCRdb re-called the 5' RACE reads and lists each CDR3 protein once. The listing contains roughly 390,000 distinct CDR3 sequences. Concerning this clonotype: What it recognizes is unknown.

Study-level results: A handful of donors carried dominant NKG2C+ clonotypes that made up roughly 1.0-8% of their CD8+ T cells.

The sample taken for sequencing was blood T cells: a sorted CD56 or NKG2C T cell subset, CD4+ or CD8+ T cells, or bulk PBMC T cells (not recorded which). V and J are TRBV29-1 and TRBJ2-1. The TCR was taken from a woman in her 50s in good health. The CDR3 is CSVGKSLTSYNEQFF.